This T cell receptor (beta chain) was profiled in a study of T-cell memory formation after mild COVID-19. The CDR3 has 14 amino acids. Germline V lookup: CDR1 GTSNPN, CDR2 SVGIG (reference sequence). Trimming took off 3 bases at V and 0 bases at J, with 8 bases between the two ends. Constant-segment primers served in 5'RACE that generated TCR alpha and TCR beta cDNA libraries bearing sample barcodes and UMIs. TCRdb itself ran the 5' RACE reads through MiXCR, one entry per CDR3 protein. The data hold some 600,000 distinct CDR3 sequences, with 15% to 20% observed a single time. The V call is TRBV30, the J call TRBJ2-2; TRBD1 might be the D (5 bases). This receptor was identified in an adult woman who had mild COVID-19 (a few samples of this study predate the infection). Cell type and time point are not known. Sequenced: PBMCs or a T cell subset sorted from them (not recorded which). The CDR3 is CAWSRATNTGELFF. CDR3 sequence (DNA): TGTGCCTGGAGCAGGGCCACGAACACCGGGGAGCTGTTTTTT.